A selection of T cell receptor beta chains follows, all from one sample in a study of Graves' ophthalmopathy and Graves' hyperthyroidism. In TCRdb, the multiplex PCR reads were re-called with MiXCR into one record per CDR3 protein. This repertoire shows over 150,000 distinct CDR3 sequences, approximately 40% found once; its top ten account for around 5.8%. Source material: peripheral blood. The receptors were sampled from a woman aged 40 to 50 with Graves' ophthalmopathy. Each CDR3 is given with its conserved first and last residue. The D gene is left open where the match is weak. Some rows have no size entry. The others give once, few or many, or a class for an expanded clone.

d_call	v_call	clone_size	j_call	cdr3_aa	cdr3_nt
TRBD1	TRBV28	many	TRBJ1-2	CASSFRGEIYGYTF	TGTGCCAGCAGTTTCAGGGGGGAAATCTATGGCTACACCTTC
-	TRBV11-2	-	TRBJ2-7	CASSLESGGTTPYEQYF	TGTGCCAGCAGCTTAGAGAGCGGAGGGACCACACCCTACGAGCAGTACTTC
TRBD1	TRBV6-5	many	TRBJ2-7	CASSYSGTDYEQYF	TGTGCCAGCAGTTACTCCGGGACAGATTACGAGCAGTACTTC
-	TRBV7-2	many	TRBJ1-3	CASSSMAGAGNTIYF	TGTGCCAGCAGCTCCATGGCCGGGGCTGGAAACACCATATATTTT
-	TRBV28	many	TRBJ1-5	CASSLRGGFNQPQHF	TGTGCCAGCAGTTTGCGAGGAGGGTTCAATCAGCCCCAGCATTTT
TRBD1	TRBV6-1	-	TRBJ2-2	CASSGRGIYGGELFF	TGTGCCAGCAGTGGCAGGGGGATTTACGGCGGGGAGCTGTTTTTT
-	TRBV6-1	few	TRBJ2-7	CASSEGGVIYEQYF	TGTGCCAGCAGTGAGGGGGGAGTCATCTACGAGCAGTACTTC
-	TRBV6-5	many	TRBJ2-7	CASKNPGGGYEQYF	TGTGCCAGCAAAAACCCAGGGGGGGGCTACGAGCAGTACTTC
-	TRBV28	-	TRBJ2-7	CASSRLDLAASYEQYF	TGTGCCAGCAGTCGACTCGATCTAGCTGCTTCCTACGAGCAGTACTTC
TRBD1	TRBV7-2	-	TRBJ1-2	CASSLRGRLDGYTF	TGTGCCAGCAGCTTAAGGGGGCGCCTCGATGGCTACACCTTC
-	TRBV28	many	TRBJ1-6	CASSSAGGNNSPLHF	TGTGCCAGCAGTTCAGCAGGCGGAAATAATTCACCCCTCCACTTT
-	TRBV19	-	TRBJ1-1	CASMMGGLSDTEAFF	TGTGCCAGTATGATGGGGGGTTTGTCGGACACTGAAGCTTTCTTT
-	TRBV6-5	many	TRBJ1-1	CASRVTGTEAFF	TGTGCCAGCAGAGTCACAGGGACTGAAGCTTTCTTT
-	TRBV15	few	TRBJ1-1	CATSRDKMQGTRLGF	TGTGCCACCAGCAGAGATAAAATGCAGGGCACCCGGCTCGGCTTT
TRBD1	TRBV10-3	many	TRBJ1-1	CAISTGQGRNTEAFF	TGTGCCATCAGTACCGGACAGGGACGGAACACTGAAGCTTTCTTT
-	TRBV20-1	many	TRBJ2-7	CSARDSGGDEQYF	TGCAGTGCTAGAGATTCCGGGGGAGACGAGCAGTACTTC
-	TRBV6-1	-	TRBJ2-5	CASSALIGGQETQYF	TGTGCCAGCAGTGCCCTCATTGGGGGTCAAGAGACCCAGTACTTC
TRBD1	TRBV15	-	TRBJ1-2	CATSLAIGQGDYGYTF	TGTGCCACCAGCTTAGCGATAGGACAGGGAGACTATGGCTACACCTTC
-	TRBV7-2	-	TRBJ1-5	CASSPGGEQHF	TGTGCCAGCAGCCCGGGGGGAGAACAGCATTTT
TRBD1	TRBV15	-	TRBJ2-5	CATSSGVETGGRETQYF	TGTGCCACCAGCAGCGGGGTCGAGACAGGGGGAAGGGAGACCCAGTACTTC
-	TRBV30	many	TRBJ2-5	CASRTEETQYF	TGTGCCTCCAGGACAGAAGAGACCCAGTACTTC
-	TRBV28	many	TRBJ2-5	CASSLPPRQLQETQYF	TGTGCCAGCAGTTTACCCCCCCGACAGTTACAAGAGACCCAGTACTTC
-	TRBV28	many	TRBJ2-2	CASTRTSGELFF	TGTGCCAGCACCCGGACAAGCGGGGAGCTGTTTTTT
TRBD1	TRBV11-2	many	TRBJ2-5	CASSFTGGRETQYF	TGTGCCAGCAGCTTCACAGGGGGCCGGGAGACCCAGTACTTC
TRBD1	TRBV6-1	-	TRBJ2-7	CASIGTGNYEQYF	TGTGCCAGCATAGGGACAGGGAACTACGAGCAGTACTTC
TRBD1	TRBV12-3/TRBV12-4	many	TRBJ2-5	CASSPRGPGEETQYF	TGTGCCAGCAGCCCCAGGGGGCCAGGGGAAGAGACCCAGTACTTC
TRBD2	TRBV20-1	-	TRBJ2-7	CSAEGLAGNYEQYF	TGCAGTGCTGAAGGACTAGCGGGCAACTACGAGCAGTACTTC
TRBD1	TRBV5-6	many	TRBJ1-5	CASSPGTGQGSGQPQHF	TGTGCCAGCAGCCCTGGAACGGGACAGGGGAGTGGTCAGCCCCAGCATTTT
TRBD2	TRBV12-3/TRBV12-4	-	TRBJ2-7	CASSLSGSASYEQYF	TGTGCCAGCAGTTTAAGCGGGAGCGCTTCCTACGAGCAGTACTTC
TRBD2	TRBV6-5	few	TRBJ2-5	CASSYGGTSAETQYF	TGTGCCAGCAGTTACGGAGGGACTAGTGCAGAGACCCAGTACTTC
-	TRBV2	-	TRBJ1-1	CASKQMNTEAFF	TGTGCCAGCAAACAGATGAACACTGAAGCTTTCTTT
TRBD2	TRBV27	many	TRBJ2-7	CASSPVSSGSYEQYF	TGTGCCAGCAGCCCGGTATCTAGCGGGAGTTACGAGCAGTACTTC
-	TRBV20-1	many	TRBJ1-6	CSASIAPNLYNSPLHF	TGCAGTGCTAGTATCGCTCCGAACCTATATAATTCACCCCTCCACTTT
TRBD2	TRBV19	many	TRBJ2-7	CASSFSSGSSYEQYF	TGTGCCAGTAGTTTCTCCAGCGGGAGCTCCTACGAGCAGTACTTC
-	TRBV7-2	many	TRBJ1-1	CASSGGGALMNTEAFF	TGTGCCAGCAGCGGGGGGGGGGCACTCATGAACACTGAAGCTTTCTTT
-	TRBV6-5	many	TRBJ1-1	CASNLRGGAGSSEAFF	TGTGCCAGCAACTTACGGGGCGGGGCGGGTAGCTCTGAAGCTTTCTTT
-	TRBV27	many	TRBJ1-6	CASSSLYPSEGGHSPLHF	TGTGCCAGCAGTTCACTCTACCCTTCAGAGGGCGGGCATTCACCCCTCCACTTT
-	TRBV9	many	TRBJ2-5	CASSVGPGEETQYF	TGTGCCAGCAGCGTAGGGCCAGGGGAGGAGACCCAGTACTTC
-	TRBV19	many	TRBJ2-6	CASSIWGAGANVLTF	TGTGCCAGTAGTATTTGGGGGGCCGGGGCCAACGTCCTGACTTTC
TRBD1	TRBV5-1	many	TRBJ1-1	CASSPVTGDATEAFF	TGCGCCAGCAGCCCAGTCACAGGGGACGCCACTGAAGCTTTCTTT
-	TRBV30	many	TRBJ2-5	CAWSWGETQYF	TGTGCCTGGAGCTGGGGAGAGACCCAGTACTTC
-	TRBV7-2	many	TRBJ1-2	CASSLMGARYGYTF	TGTGCCAGCAGCTTAATGGGGGCGCGTTATGGCTACACCTTC
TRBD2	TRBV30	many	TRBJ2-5	CAWSAGGGRETQYF	TGTGCCTGGAGTGCGGGGGGAGGTAGGGAGACCCAGTACTTC
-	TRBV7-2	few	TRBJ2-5	CASSLRFGVKETQYF	TGTGCCAGCAGCTTAAGGTTTGGCGTCAAGGAGACCCAGTACTTC
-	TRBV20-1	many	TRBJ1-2	CSARDPTEYGYTF	TGCAGTGCTAGAGATCCGACGGAGTATGGCTACACCTTC
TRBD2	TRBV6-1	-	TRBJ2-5	CASSDPGLARETQYF	TGTGCCAGCAGTGATCCGGGACTAGCGAGAGAGACCCAGTACTTC
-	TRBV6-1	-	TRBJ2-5	CASSPQGQETQYF	TGTGCCAGCAGCCCCCAGGGGCAAGAGACCCAGTACTTC
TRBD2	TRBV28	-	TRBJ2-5	CASSSSISGRAQETQYF	TGTGCCAGCAGTTCGTCCATCAGCGGGAGGGCTCAAGAGACCCAGTACTTC
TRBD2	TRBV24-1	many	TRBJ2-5	CATSDKTSGVGETQYF	TGTGCCACCAGTGACAAGACTAGCGGAGTAGGGGAGACCCAGTACTTC
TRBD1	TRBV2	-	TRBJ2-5	CASRDRGRETQYF	TGTGCCAGCAGGGACAGGGGGCGAGAGACCCAGTACTTC
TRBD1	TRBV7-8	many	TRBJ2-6	CASSYGTGGAGANVLTF	TGTGCCAGCAGCTACGGGACAGGGGGCGCTGGGGCCAACGTCCTGACTTTC
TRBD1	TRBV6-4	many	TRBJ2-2	CASRTRDRGLVTGELFF	TGTGCCAGCAGAACCCGGGACAGGGGTTTGGTCACCGGGGAGCTGTTTTTT
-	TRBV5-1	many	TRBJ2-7	CASSNSGLGNRVIYEQYF	TGCGCCAGCAGCAATTCAGGGTTGGGCAACCGAGTCATCTACGAGCAGTACTTC
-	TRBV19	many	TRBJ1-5	CASSINIFGNQPQHF	TGTGCCAGTAGTATCAACATATTCGGGAATCAGCCCCAGCATTTT
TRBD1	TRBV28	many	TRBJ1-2	CASSFGDREGYGYTF	TGTGCCAGCAGTTTTGGAGACAGGGAGGGCTATGGCTACACCTTC
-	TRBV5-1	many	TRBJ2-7	CASSLDWGSYEQYF	TGCGCCAGCAGCTTGGATTGGGGGTCATACGAGCAGTACTTC
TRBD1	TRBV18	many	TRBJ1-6	CASSRTGPNSPLHF	TGTGCCAGCTCGCGGACAGGACCTAATTCACCCCTCCACTTT
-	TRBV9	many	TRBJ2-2	CASSVDSEAGELFF	TGTGCCAGCAGCGTAGACTCTGAAGCCGGGGAGCTGTTTTTT